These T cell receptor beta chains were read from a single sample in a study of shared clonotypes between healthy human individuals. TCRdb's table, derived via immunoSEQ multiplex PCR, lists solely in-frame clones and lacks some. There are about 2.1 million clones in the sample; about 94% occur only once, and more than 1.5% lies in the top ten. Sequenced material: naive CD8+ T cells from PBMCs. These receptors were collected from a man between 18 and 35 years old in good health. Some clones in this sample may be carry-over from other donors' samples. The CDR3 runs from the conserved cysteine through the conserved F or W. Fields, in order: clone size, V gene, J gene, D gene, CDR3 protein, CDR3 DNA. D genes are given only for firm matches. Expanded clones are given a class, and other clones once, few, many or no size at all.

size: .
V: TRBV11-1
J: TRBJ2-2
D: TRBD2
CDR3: CASSPLAGGNTGELFF
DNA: TGTGCCAGCAGCCCCCTAGCGGGAGGAAACACCGGGGAGCTGTTTTTT

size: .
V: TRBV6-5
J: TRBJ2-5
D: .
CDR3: CASSSRGGEGETQYF
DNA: TGTGCCAGCAGTTCCCGAGGGGGAGAAGGAGAGACCCAGTACTTC

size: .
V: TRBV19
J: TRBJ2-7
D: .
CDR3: CASSIVGRGYEQYF
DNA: TGTGCCAGTAGTATCGTCGGAAGGGGCTACGAGCAGTACTTC

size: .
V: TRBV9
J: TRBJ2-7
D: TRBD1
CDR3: CASSAGQGAQYEQYF
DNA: TGTGCCAGCAGCGCGGGACAGGGGGCCCAATACGAGCAGTACTTC

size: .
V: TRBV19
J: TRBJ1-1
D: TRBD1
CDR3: CASTDSQGAGTEAFF
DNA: TGTGCCAGTACCGACTCCCAGGGGGCTGGGACTGAAGCTTTCTTT

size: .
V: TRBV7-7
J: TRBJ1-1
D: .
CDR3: CASSLTVNTEAFF
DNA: TGTGCCAGCAGCTTAACGGTGAACACTGAAGCTTTCTTT

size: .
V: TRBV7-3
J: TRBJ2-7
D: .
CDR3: CASSFHWGYEQYF
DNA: TGTGCCAGCAGCTTCCATTGGGGCTACGAGCAGTACTTC

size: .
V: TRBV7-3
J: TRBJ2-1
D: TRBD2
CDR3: CASSIGTSGAYNEQFF
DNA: TGTGCCAGCAGCATCGGGACTAGCGGAGCTTACAATGAGCAGTTCTTC

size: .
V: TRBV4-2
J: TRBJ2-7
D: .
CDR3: CASSQERDMLDYEQYF
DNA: TGTGCCAGCAGCCAAGAGAGGGACATGCTAGACTACGAGCAGTACTTC

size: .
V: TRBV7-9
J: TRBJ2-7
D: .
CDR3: CASSGAGQGSYEQYF
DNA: TGTGCCAGCAGCGGAGCCGGGCAGGGATCCTACGAGCAGTACTTC

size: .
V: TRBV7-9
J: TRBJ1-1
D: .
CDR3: CASSSPQDKNTEAFF
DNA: TGTGCCAGCAGCTCACCCCAGGACAAGAACACTGAAGCTTTCTTT

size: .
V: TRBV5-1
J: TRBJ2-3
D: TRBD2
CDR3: CASSFDPGLADGGDTQYF
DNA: TGCGCCAGCAGCTTCGATCCGGGACTAGCTGACGGGGGAGATACGCAGTATTTT

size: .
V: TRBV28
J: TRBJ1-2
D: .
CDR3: CASSLVRGDYGYTF
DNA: TGTGCCAGCAGTTTAGTGAGGGGGGACTATGGCTACACCTTC

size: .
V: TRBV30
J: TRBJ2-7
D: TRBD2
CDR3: CAWNGGGTSHYEQYF
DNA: TGTGCCTGGAATGGTGGGGGGACTAGCCATTACGAGCAGTACTTC

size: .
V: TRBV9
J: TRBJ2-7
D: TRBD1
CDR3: CASSSTGVPYEQYF
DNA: TGTGCCAGCAGCTCGACAGGGGTTCCCTACGAGCAGTACTTC

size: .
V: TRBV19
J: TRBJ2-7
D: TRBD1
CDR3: CASRPDIASDRAGIKSSYEQYF
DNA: TGTGCCAGTAGACCAGATATAGCCTCGGACAGGGCCGGAATCAAAAGCTCCTACGAGCAGTACTTC

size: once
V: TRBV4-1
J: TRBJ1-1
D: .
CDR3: CASSQDSTGTRTEAFF
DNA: TGCGCCAGCAGCCAAGATTCCACAGGGACGAGGACTGAAGCTTTCTTT

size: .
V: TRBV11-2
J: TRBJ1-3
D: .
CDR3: CASSSTGPGNTIYF
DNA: TGTGCCAGCAGCTCCACAGGGCCAGGAAACACCATATATTTT

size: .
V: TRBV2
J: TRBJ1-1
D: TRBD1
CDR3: CASSAYDRGVTEAFF
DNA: TGTGCCAGCAGTGCATACGACAGGGGCGTAACTGAAGCTTTCTTT

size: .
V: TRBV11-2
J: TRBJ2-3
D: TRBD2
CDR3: CASSLRGLAGLTDTQYF
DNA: TGTGCCAGCAGCTTAAGGGGACTAGCGGGACTCACAGATACGCAGTATTTT

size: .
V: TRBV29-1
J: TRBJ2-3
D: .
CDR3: CSAYGSNLPVPYTQYF
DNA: TGCAGCGCTTACGGGAGCAACTTACCCGTACCATATACGCAGTATTTT

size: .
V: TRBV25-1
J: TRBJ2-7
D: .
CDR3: CASRGFSPGEQYF
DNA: TGTGCCAGCAGGGGGTTTAGTCCGGGCGAGCAGTACTTC

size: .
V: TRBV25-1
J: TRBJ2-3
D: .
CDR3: CASSVTSVSGVTDTQYF
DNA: TGTGCCAGCAGTGTTACTAGCGTCTCAGGGGTGACAGATACGCAGTATTTT

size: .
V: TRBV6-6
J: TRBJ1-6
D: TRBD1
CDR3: CASSWGQGAFYSPLHF
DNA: TGTGCCAGCAGTTGGGGACAGGGGGCTTTCTATTCACCCCTCCACTTT

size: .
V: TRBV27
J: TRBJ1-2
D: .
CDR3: CASSLSEGYGYTF
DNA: TGTGCCAGCAGTTTAAGTGAGGGCTATGGCTACACCTTC

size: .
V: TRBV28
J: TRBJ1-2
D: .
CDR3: CASSNTLGPGGGYTF
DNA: TGTGCCAGCAGTAATACGTTAGGCCCTGGAGGTGGCTACACCTTC

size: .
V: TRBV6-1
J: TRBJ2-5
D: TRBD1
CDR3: CASKTGGDQETQYF
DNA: TGTGCCAGCAAAACAGGGGGCGACCAAGAGACCCAGTACTTC

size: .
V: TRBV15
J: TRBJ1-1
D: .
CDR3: CATSTWTPMNTEAFF
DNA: TGTGCCACCAGCACATGGACACCCATGAACACTGAAGCTTTCTTT

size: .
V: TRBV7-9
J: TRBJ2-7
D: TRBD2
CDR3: CASSTLAGGPVDEQYF
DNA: TGTGCCAGCAGCACCCTAGCGGGAGGGCCCGTTGACGAGCAGTACTTC

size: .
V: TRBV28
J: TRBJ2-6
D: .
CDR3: CASSLSGANVLTF
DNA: TGTGCCAGCAGTTTATCTGGGGCCAACGTCCTGACTTTC

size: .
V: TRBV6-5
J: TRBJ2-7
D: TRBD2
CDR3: CASSKGTSGFYEQYF
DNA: TGTGCCAGCAGCAAAGGGACTAGCGGGTTCTACGAGCAGTACTTC

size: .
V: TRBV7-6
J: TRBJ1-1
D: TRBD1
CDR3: CASSSDRVEMNTEAFF
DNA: TGTGCCAGCAGCTCCGACAGGGTAGAGATGAACACTGAAGCTTTCTTT

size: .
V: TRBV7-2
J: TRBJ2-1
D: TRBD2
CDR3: CASSFKPSGSSYNEQFF
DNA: TGTGCCAGCAGCTTCAAGCCCAGCGGGAGCTCCTACAATGAGCAGTTCTTC

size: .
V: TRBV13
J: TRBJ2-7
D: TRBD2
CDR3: CASSSRTSGRDRYEQYF
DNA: TGTGCCAGCAGCTCTCGGACTAGCGGGAGGGATCGCTACGAGCAGTACTTC

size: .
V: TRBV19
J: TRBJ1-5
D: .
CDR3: CASSLFRGSNQPQHF
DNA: TGTGCCAGTAGCTTATTTAGAGGTAGCAATCAGCCCCAGCATTTT

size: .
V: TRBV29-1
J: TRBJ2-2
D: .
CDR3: CSAYRTSGELFF
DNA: TGCAGCGCCTACAGGACTTCCGGGGAGCTGTTTTTT